The 2 T cell receptor beta chains given below trace back to one sample, sequenced in a study of cytotoxic CD8 clonotypes in ibrutinib-treated CLL. Assay used: immunoSEQ multiplex PCR; TCRdb lists only in-frame clones, some missing. The sample has approximately 100,000 clones, roughly 80% seen once. Sample: PBMCs, taken after 12 months of ibrutinib treatment. These receptors were taken from a human donor with chronic lymphocytic leukemia.

V and J are TRBV30 and TRBJ1-1, with 12 nucleotides matching TRBD1. CDR1 GTSNPN and CDR2 SVGIG come from the germline V gene (reference sequence). With 3 bases clipped from V and 1 base from J, the junction kept 6 bases outside the gene matches. The CDR3 covers 16 residues. CDR3 coding DNA: TGTGCCTGGAGACCGGGACAGGGGGCGGGGAACACTGAAGCTTTCTTT. It encodes CAWRPGQGAGNTEAFF.

The gene calls are TRBV10-3 and TRBJ2-3, with a weak D call TRBD2 (5 bases). In germline, CDR1 is ENHRY, CDR2 SYGVKD. CDR3 length equals 15 residues. The V and J ends lost 3 bases and 0 bases respectively, with 10 bases between them. CDR3 loop: CAISEPGKSTDTQYF. The CDR3 DNA reads TGTGCCATCAGTGAACCGGGGAAGAGCACAGATACGCAGTATTTT.